This T cell receptor (beta chain) appears in the sequencing data of a study of blood T cell repertoires in COVID-19. Across the whole study: Specimens from acute and convalescent COVID-19 originated in the United States, Italy and Spain.

Participants reported their clinical history, and cohort assignment relied on those reports. Donors of Cohort 3 who recovered were those that had two negative PCRs, clearance, or symptom resolution. Only in-frame clones appear in the TCRdb table, and some are missing; sequencing was by immunoSEQ multiplex PCR. The sample yields roughly 360,000 clones, about 87% seen once. This clone was counted a few times. CDR3 length equals 17 residues. Between the trimmed V and J ends, which lost 4 bases and 1 base, there was a span of 19 bases. Germline V gene lookup returns CDR1 SGHAT and CDR2 FQNNGV. The chain links TRBV11-2 to TRBJ1-2, with a weak D call TRBD1 (5 bases). The source is a man aged 25 to 40 who had recovered from COVID-19. The sequencing sample was made of PBMCs or T cells enriched from blood (not recorded which). Written as DNA, the CDR3 is TGTGCCAGCAGCTATGGACAAGTCTGGCGTATTAACTATGGCTACACCTTC. Its translation is CASSYGQVWRINYGYTF.